This TCR beta chain was sequenced during a study of blood T cell repertoires in COVID-19. The repertoire was sequenced with immunoSEQ multiplex PCR; TCRdb's copy has only in-frame clones and lacks some. The sample carries about 200,000 clones, almost 90% recorded once. Germline V gene lookup returns CDR1 KGHSH and CDR2 LQKENI. After removal of 4 bases from V and 4 bases from J, the junction contained 4 bases not matched to a gene. The CDR3 spans 15 residues. The sample comprised peripheral blood. The source is a man between 18 and 35 years old with active or convalescent COVID-19. V is TRBV18 and J is TRBJ1-3; 10 nucleotides agree with TRBD1. CDR3 in amino acids: CASSLGTGDGNTIYF. The CDR3 DNA follows: TGTGCCAGCTCACTCGGGACAGGGGACGGAAACACCATATATTTT.